The 28 T cell receptor beta chains presented below share a single source sample, sequenced in a study of T cell changes during pregnancy in multiple sclerosis. Data came from immunoSEQ multiplex PCR; TCRdb stores just in-frame clones and leaves some out. The sample has some 70,000 clones, approximately 86% seen once. The sequenced sample was peripheral blood, obtained before pregnancy. The receptors stem from a female donor with multiple sclerosis, enrolled in a pregnancy study.

This clone was seen a few times. This chain links TRBV4-3 with TRBJ2-7, with TRBD1 matching 9 bases. The CDR3 has 15 residues. Germline V CDR1 and CDR2: LGHNA, YSLEER. V dropped 2 bases and J dropped 7; count of bases not matched to a gene: 9. For the CDR3, the DNA is TGCGCCAGCAGCCAAATTACTGGGACAGGGAGTGAGCAGTACTTC. This gives the protein CASSQITGTGSEQYF.

The rearrangement uses TRBV7-2 and TRBJ1-6, with TRBD1 matching 7 bases. Losses at the gene ends were 4 bases for V and 6 bases for J; bases not matched to a gene: 9. Germline values: CDR1 SGHTA, CDR2 FQGNSA. CDR3 length: 16 amino acids. For the CDR3, the DNA is TGTGCCAGCAGCTCAAGCCCGACAGGGTCTAATTCACCCCTCCACTTT. Its protein is CASSSSPTGSNSPLHF. The full variable domain, in which reference TRBV7-2 and TRBJ1-6 provide the parts outside the CDR3, is GAGVSQSPSNKVTEKGKDVELRCDPISGHTALYWYRQSLGQGLEFLIYFQGNSAPDKSGLPSDRFSAERTGGSVSTLTIQRTQQEDSAVYLCASSSSPTGSNSPLHFGNGTRLTVT.

This clone came up once. This chain links TRBV25-1 with TRBJ1-5; the match to TRBD1 covers 7 bases. The length of the CDR3 is 14 residues. V was clipped by 7 bases and J by 4 bases; unmatched bases: 7. Germline CDR1 reads MGHDK; CDR2 reads SYGVNS. The CDR3 sequence is CASTPTGVNQPQHF. DNA for the CDR3: TGTGCCAGCACTCCTACAGGGGTGAATCAGCCCCAGCATTTT.

This clone was detected only a few times. The chain couples TRBV29-1 to TRBJ1-2, with TRBD1 matching over 8 bases. The CDR3 spans 12 residues. The germline V gene encodes CDR1 SQVTM and CDR2 ANQGSEA. V lost 7 bases and J lost 8; bases outside the gene matches: 9. CDR3 DNA sequence: TGCAGCGCCGAGGACAGGGTACGAGGCTACACCTTC. It is translated as CSAEDRVRGYTF. The variable domain in full, with the rest retrieved from reference TRBV29-1 and TRBJ1-2, is SAVISQKPSRDICQRGTSLTIQCQVDSQVTMMFWYRQQPGQSLTLIATANQGSEATYESGFVIDKFPISRPNLTFSTLTVSNMSPEDSSIYLCSAEDRVRGYTFGSGTRLTVV.

The V gene is TRBV7-6, the J gene TRBJ2-5; D possibly corresponds to TRBD2 (5 bases). The CDR3 covers 12 residues. V was pared by 8 bases and J by 5 bases, with 12 bases between. Germline assignment: CDR1 SGHVS and CDR2 FNYEAQ. CDR3 protein: CASRRTSETQYF. Written as DNA, the CDR3 is TGTGCCAGCCGGAGGACTTCGGAGACCCAGTACTTC.

V is TRBV9 and J is TRBJ1-1; D perhaps matches TRBD1 (5 bases). Trimming took 0 bases from V and 7 from J, leaving 13 bases between them. The V gene's germline CDR1 is SGDLS and CDR2 YYNGEE. The CDR3 is 14 residues long. The CDR3 DNA reads TGTGCCAGCAGCGTAGCTGGGGCAGAGCTTGAAGCTTTCTTT. Encoded protein: CASSVAGAELEAFF.

The chain carries TRBV10-1 and TRBJ2-1; D uncertain. This CDR3 is 11 amino acids long. Trimming left V 5 bases short and J 7 bases short, with 6 bases between. The V gene's germline CDR1 is WNHNN and CDR2 SYGVQD (reference sequence). The chain's CDR3 is CASSRQNEQFF. The CDR3 DNA follows: TGCGCCAGCAGTCGACAAAATGAGCAGTTCTTC.

The rearrangement links TRBV12-5 to TRBJ2-7; D not certain. CDR1 is LGHNT, CDR2 FRNRAP, per germline. The length of the CDR3 is 12 residues. The V end was cut by 3 bases, the J end by 6 bases, with 9 bases between. This CDR3 reads CASGFELVEQYF. In nucleotides, the CDR3 is TGTGCTAGTGGTTTCGAGCTGGTCGAGCAGTACTTC.

The chain combines TRBV9 with TRBJ2-7, with TRBD2 matching 14 bases. Trimming cost V 1 base and J 6 bases; bases outside gene matches: 6. CDR1 is SGDLS, CDR2 YYNGEE, per germline. The CDR3 loop spans 16 amino acids. The CDR3 DNA is TGTGCCAGCAGCGTAAGCGGACTAGCGGGAGGAACCGAGCAGTACTTC. Amino acids: CASSVSGLAGGTEQYF.

This chain connects TRBV9 to TRBJ1-1, with no clear D. The CDR3 consists of 13 residues. Germline CDR1 SGDLS, CDR2 YYNGEE. The ends were cut back, 0 bases at V and 4 bases at J, with 7 bases in the middle. The CDR3 sequence: CASSVDDFTEAFF. Here the CDR3 DNA reads TGTGCCAGCAGCGTAGATGACTTCACTGAAGCTTTCTTT.

The gene calls are TRBV19 and TRBJ2-5; no firm D call. Germline values: CDR1 LNHDA, CDR2 SQIVND (reference sequence). The CDR3 length is 15 residues. Trimming took off 1 base at V and 0 bases at J, with 9 bases between the two ends. The CDR3 loop is CASSIGATYQETQYF. The CDR3 DNA sequence: TGTGCCAGTAGTATAGGGGCCACCTACCAAGAGACCCAGTACTTC. The full variable domain, rest sourced from reference TRBV19 and TRBJ2-5, is DGGITQSPKYLFRKEGQNVTLSCEQNLNHDAMYWYRQDPGQGLRLIYYSQIVNDFQKGDIAEGYSVSREKKESFPLTVTSAQKNPTAFYLCASSIGATYQETQYFGPGTRLLVL.

The chain is built from TRBV29-1 and TRBJ2-2; tentatively, D is TRBD1 (6 bases). CDR1 is SQVTM and CDR2 is ANQGSEA in the germline V gene. Trimming stripped 6 bases from V and 6 bases from J, with 8 bases between. The length of the CDR3 is 11 residues. The CDR3 loop reads CSVRGPGELFF. CDR3 coding DNA: TGCAGCGTCAGGGGCCCCGGGGAGCTGTTTTTT.

V and J are TRBV5-1 and TRBJ1-2; TRBD1 matches at 10 bases. V lost 1 base and J lost 6; bases outside the gene matches: 24. Germline values: CDR1 SGHRS, CDR2 YFSETQ. The CDR3 consists of 21 residues. As DNA, the CDR3 is TGCGCCAGCAGCTTGCGATTATATCCCCTGAGACAGGGGGCGGTTTCGGATGGCTACACCTTC. This sequence encodes CASSLRLYPLRQGAVSDGYTF.

The chain carries TRBV10-1 and TRBJ1-1; tentatively, D is TRBD1 (6 bases). The CDR3 contains 14 residues. V shed 2 bases and J shed 7 bases, with 14 bases lying between them. CDR1 and CDR2 (germline): WNHNN, SYGVQD (reference sequence). This chain's CDR3 is CASSEGGTPHEAFF. The CDR3 bases are TGCGCCAGCAGTGAGGGGGGCACCCCACATGAAGCTTTCTTT.

This clone appeared a single time. The V and J genes are TRBV11-1 and TRBJ2-1; D remains ambiguous. This CDR3 is built from 11 residues. The V and J ends lost 5 bases and 5 bases respectively, with 4 bases between them. Germline lookup yields CDR1 SGHAT and CDR2 FQDESV (reference sequence). The CDR3 sequence is CASSRDNEQFF. For the CDR3, the DNA is TGTGCCAGCAGCCGCGACAATGAGCAGTTCTTC.

The CDR3, as DNA: TGTGCCAGCAGTGTCGGTCCGGGACAGGGGGACGGGGAGCTGTTTTTT. Translating gives CASSVGPGQGDGELFF. The chain uses TRBV25-1 and TRBJ2-2, with TRBD1 identical over 11 bases. Germline V gives CDR1 MGHDK, CDR2 SYGVNS. The CDR3 covers 16 residues. The J segment lost 7 bases and the V segment lost 4 bases, leaving 8 bases of the junction unmatched.

This chain uses TRBV18 with TRBJ2-7, with 9 bases matching TRBD1. J was trimmed by 6 bases and V by 6 bases; bases with no gene match: 6. Germline-derived CDR1 and CDR2 are KGHSH and LQKENI. The CDR3 spans 13 residues. CDR3 in DNA: TGTGCCAGCTCTGGGACAGGGAAGAGCGAGCAGTACTTC. Translated: CASSGTGKSEQYF.

This sequence joins TRBV7-2 and TRBJ2-1; TRBD2 matches 10 bases. The CDR3 has 16 residues. V lost 1 base, J lost 0 bases, and 0 bases stayed unmatched. CDR1 is SGHTA, CDR2 FQGNSA, per germline. The CDR3 sequence: CASSLVAGGSYNEQFF. The CDR3 region has the DNA TGTGCCAGCAGCTTAGTAGCGGGGGGCTCCTACAATGAGCAGTTCTTC.

J is TRBJ2-2 and V is TRBV7-2, with D uncertain. The V and J ends lost 4 bases and 3 bases respectively, with 9 bases between them. The CDR3 runs 14 residues. Germline CDR1 reads SGHTA; CDR2 reads FQGNSA. CDR3 protein: CASSSPSYTGELFF. The CDR3 DNA reads TGTGCCAGCAGCTCCCCGTCCTACACCGGGGAGCTGTTTTTT. The whole variable domain, remainder taken from reference TRBV7-2 and TRBJ2-2, is GAGVSQSPSNKVTEKGKDVELRCDPISGHTALYWYRQSLGQGLEFLIYFQGNSAPDKSGLPSDRFSAERTGGSVSTLTIQRTQQEDSAVYLCASSSPSYTGELFFGEGSRLTVL.

The rearrangement uses TRBV27 and TRBJ1-5, with TRBD1 matching over 8 bases. This CDR3 is built from 15 residues. The germline V gene has CDR1 MNHEY and CDR2 SMNVEV (reference sequence). V trimming: 5 bases; J trimming: 1 base; junction bases outside the gene matches: 4. The CDR3 DNA is TGTGCCAGCAGTACTACAGGGGGAAGCAATCAGCCCCAGCATTTT. This translates into CASSTTGGSNQPQHF.

The gene calls are TRBV6-1 and TRBJ1-2; a weak D match, TRBD1 (5 bases). V lost 2 bases and J lost 4, with 8 bases in between. The CDR3 loop spans 13 amino acids. From germline, CDR1 is MNHNS and CDR2 SASEGT. CDR3 coding DNA: TGTGCCAGCAGTGAAAACAGGCTCTATGGCTACACCTTC. Translation gives CASSENRLYGYTF.

This chain uses TRBV6-6 with TRBJ2-1; TRBD1 matches at 11 bases. The CDR3 runs 15 residues. Germline V gene lookup returns CDR1 MNHNY and CDR2 SVGAGI (reference sequence). The ends lost 7 bases at V and 10 bases at J; junction bases unmatched: 12. CDR3 DNA: TGTGCCAGCACCCTCCTAGGACAGGGGGCAGGGGAGCAGTTCTTC. Translation gives CASTLLGQGAGEQFF.

The V call is TRBV5-6, the J call TRBJ1-1; 10 positions agree with TRBD1. Per germline, CDR1 SGHDT and CDR2 YYEEEE. The CDR3 loop spans 18 amino acids. V gave up 2 bases and J gave up 1 base; unmatched junction bases: 11. CDR3: CASSLPGQGRGRNTEAFF. Here the CDR3 DNA reads TGTGCCAGCAGCTTACCGGGACAGGGGAGGGGAAGGAACACTGAAGCTTTCTTT.

This chain joins TRBV29-1 and TRBJ2-1; D is possibly TRBD2 (6 bases). Trimming stripped 7 bases from V and 2 bases from J, with 12 bases between. The germline gives CDR1 SQVTM, CDR2 ANQGSEA. The CDR3 contains 13 residues. In DNA, the CDR3 is TGCAGCGCCGGGCGGGACGCCTACAATGAGCAGTTCTTC. Translation: CSAGRDAYNEQFF.

CDR3 nucleotide sequence: TGCGCCAGCAGCTTGGCCGAGCGGGGTATCACTGAAGCTTTCTTT. Protein product: CASSLAERGITEAFF. The rearrangement joins TRBV5-1 to TRBJ1-1; D is unclear. The CDR3 has 15 amino acids. The germline CDR1 and CDR2 sequences are SGHRS and YFSETQ. V lost 0 bases and J 4 bases, leaving 13 bases between the germline ends.

This clone was detected once. J is TRBJ2-2 and V is TRBV7-7; maybe TRBD2 (5 bases). Germline assignment: CDR1 SSHAT and CDR2 FNYEAQ (reference sequence). CDR3 length: 13 residues. V lost 1 base and J lost 17, with 17 bases in between. CDR3 sequence (DNA): TGTGCCAGCAGCTTAGATGCCGAGGGCCGGCTCTTTTTT. The encoded protein is CASSLDAEGRLFF.

The rearrangement joins TRBV6-5 to TRBJ2-3; TRBD1 matches 9 bases. V trimming: 5 bases; J trimming: 7 bases; junction bases outside the gene matches: 10. From germline, CDR1 is MNHEY and CDR2 SVGAGI. The CDR3 is 15 residues long. For the CDR3, the DNA is TGTGCCAGCAGTCTCCCGGGGGGACAGGGTTATACGCAGTATTTT. It is translated as CASSLPGGQGYTQYF.

This sequence joins TRBV21-1 and TRBJ2-7; the D call of TRBD2 is as the table states it, not checked on the DNA. TRBV21-1 is a recognized pseudogene. This CDR3 region has 17 residues. CDR3 coding DNA: TGTGCCAGCAGCAAAGCGCTGAGGGGGGGGCGGTCCTACGAGCAGTACTTC. As protein: CASSKALRGGRSYEQYF.